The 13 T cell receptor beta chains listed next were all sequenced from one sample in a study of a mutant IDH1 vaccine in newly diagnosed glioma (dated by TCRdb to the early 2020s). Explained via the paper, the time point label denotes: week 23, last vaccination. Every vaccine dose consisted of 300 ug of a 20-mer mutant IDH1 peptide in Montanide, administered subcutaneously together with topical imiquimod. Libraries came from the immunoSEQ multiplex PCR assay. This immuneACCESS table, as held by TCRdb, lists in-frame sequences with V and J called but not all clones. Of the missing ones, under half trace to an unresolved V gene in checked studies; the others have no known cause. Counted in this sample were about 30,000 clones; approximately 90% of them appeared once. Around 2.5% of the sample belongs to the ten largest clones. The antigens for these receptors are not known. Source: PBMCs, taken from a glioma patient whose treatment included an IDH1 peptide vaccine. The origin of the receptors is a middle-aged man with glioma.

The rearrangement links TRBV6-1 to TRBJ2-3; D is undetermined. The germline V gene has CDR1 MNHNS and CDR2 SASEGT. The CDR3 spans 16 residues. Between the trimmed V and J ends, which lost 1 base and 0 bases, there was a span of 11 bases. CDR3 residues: CASSEVWDFSTDTQYF. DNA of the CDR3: TGTGCCAGCAGTGAAGTTTGGGATTTTAGCACAGATACGCAGTATTTT.

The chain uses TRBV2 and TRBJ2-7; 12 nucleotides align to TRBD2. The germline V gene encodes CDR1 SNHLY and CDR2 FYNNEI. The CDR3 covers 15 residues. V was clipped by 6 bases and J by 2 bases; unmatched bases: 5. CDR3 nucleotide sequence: TGTGCCAGCAGGGAATCTAGCGGGAGGGCCTACGAGCAGTACTTC. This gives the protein CASRESSGRAYEQYF. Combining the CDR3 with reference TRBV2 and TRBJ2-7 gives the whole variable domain EPEVTQTPSHQVTQMGQEVILRCVPISNHLYFYWYRQILGQKVEFLVSFYNNEISEKSEIFDDQFSVERPDGSNFTLKIRSTKLEDSAMYFCASRESSGRAYEQYFGPGTRLTVT.

The CDR3 protein is CASPTGCRTPDFRFYSNQPQHF. CDR3 DNA: TGCGCCAGCCCCACCGGATGTAGGACCCCGGATTTCAGATTCTATAGCAATCAGCCCCAGCATTTT. This chain joins TRBV10-1 and TRBJ1-5; no clear D gene. This CDR3 is 22 amino acids long. The germline V and J ends were trimmed by 8 bases and 0 bases, with 35 bases remaining between them. Per the germline V gene, CDR1 is WNHNN and CDR2 is SYGVQD (reference sequence).

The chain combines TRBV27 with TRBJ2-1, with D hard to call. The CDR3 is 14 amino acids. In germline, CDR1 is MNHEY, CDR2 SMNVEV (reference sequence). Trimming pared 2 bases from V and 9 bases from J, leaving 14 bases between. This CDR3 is CASSLGSPRTEQFF. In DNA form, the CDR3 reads TGTGCCAGCAGTTTAGGGTCTCCGCGCACTGAGCAGTTCTTC.

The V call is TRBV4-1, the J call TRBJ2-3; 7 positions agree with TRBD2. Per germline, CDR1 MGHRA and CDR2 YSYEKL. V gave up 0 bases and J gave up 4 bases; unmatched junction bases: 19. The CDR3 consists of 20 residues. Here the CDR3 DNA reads TGCGCCAGCAGCCAAGATCGGGTGGTCGGTGCGGGAGTCGATTCAGATACGCAGTATTTT. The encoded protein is CASSQDRVVGAGVDSDTQYF.

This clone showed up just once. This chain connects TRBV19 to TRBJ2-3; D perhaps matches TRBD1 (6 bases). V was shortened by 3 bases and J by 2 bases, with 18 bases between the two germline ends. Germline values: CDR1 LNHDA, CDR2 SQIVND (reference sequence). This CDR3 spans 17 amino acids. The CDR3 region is CASSIGRGYLNTDTQYF. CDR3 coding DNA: TGTGCCAGTAGTATTGGCAGGGGCTATCTTAACACAGATACGCAGTATTTT.

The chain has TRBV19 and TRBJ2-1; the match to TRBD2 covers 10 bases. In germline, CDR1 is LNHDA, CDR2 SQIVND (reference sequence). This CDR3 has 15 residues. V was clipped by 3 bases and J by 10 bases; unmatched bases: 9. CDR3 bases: TGTGCCAGTAGTATGTTAGGGCTAGCGGGGGAAGAGCAGTTCTTC. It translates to CASSMLGLAGEEQFF.

The CDR3 nucleotides read TGTGCCAGCAGCTTAGGCCATTCACCCCTCCACTTT. Translation gives CASSLGHSPLHF. The rearrangement links TRBV5-5 to TRBJ1-6; no definite D call. V lost 2 bases and J lost 8, with 5 bases in between. CDR1 is SGHKS and CDR2 is YYEKEE in the germline V gene (reference sequence). CDR3 length: 12 residues.

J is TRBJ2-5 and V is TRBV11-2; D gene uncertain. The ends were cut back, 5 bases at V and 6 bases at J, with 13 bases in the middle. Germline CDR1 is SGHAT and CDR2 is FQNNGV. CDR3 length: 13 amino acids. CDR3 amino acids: CASSRRQVKTQYF. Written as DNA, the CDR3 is TGTGCCAGCAGCAGGCGACAAGTCAAGACCCAGTACTTC.

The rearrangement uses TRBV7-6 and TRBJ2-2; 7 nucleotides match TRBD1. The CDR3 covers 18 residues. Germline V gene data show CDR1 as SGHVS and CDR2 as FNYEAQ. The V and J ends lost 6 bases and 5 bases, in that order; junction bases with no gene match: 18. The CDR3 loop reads CASSPISSGRGITGELFF. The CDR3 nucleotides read TGTGCCAGCAGTCCCATCTCGAGCGGCAGGGGGATAACCGGGGAGCTGTTTTTT.

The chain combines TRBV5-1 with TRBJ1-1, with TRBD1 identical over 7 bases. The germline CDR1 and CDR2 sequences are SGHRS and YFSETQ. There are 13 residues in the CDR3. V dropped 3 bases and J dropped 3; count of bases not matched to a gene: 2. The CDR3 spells CASSSGQHTEAFF. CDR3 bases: TGCGCCAGCAGCTCGGGACAGCACACTGAAGCTTTCTTT.

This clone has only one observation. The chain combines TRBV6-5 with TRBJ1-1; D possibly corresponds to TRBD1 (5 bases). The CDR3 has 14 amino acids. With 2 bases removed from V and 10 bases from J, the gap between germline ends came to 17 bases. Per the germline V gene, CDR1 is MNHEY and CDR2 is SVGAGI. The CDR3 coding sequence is TGTGCCAGCAGTTACCAATCCTCAGGGTATGTAGCTTTCTTT. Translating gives CASSYQSSGYVAFF.

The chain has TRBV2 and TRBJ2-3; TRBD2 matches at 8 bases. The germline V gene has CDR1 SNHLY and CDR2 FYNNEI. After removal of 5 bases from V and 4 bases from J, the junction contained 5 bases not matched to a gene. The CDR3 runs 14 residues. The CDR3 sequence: CASSLREGADTQYF. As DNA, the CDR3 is TGTGCCAGCAGTCTCCGGGAGGGTGCAGATACGCAGTATTTT.